This is a list of T cell receptor beta chains from one sample in a study of tumor-infiltrating lymphocytes in primary liver carcinoma. TCRdb reprocessed the multiplex PCR reads via MiXCR and lists one record per CDR3 protein. The top ten hold 7.5% to 8.5% of the sample, which has 100,000 to 150,000 distinct CDR3 sequences, approximately 64% seen once. The sequencing input was liver tumor tissue from sampling region 3. The receptors shown here come from a woman aged 60-70 years with primary liver carcinoma and hepatitis B virus infection. Both conserved end residues are part of each CDR3. D genes are given only for firm matches. Where a row states a size, it is once, few, many or the class of an expanded clone; other rows omit it.

V	size	D	J	CDR3	DNA
TRBV5-5	.	.	TRBJ2-5	CASSFTDMAPGTQYF	TGTGCCAGCAGCTTCACTGACATGGCCCCAGGGACCCAGTACTTC
TRBV6-1	.	TRBD2	TRBJ2-7	CASSKTSENYEQYF	TGTGCCAGCTCAAAGACTAGCGAGAACTACGAGCAGTACTTC
TRBV11-2	.	TRBD1	TRBJ2-1	CASCSTHGQGCRGEQFF	TGTGCCAGCTGCTCAACCCACGGACAGGGCTGCAGGGGTGAGCAGTTCTTC
TRBV28	.	.	TRBJ2-1	CASSSTGMEQFF	TGTGCCAGCAGTTCTACAGGGATGGAGCAGTTCTTC
TRBV11-2	.	.	TRBJ2-7	CASSPIAYWEHYEQYF	TGTGCCAGCAGCCCTATAGCCTACTGGGAGCACTACGAGCAGTACTTC
TRBV6-1	many	TRBD1	TRBJ1-5	CASSESRAGGSNQPQHF	TGTGCCAGCAGTGAATCTAGGGCAGGGGGTAGCAATCAGCCCCAGCATTTT
TRBV11-2	.	.	TRBJ2-3	CARSLDMEIDTQYF	TGTGCCCGCAGCTTAGACATGGAGATCGATACGCAGTACTTT
TRBV6-6	.	TRBD1	TRBJ1-3	CASSTRDRGNTIYF	TGTGCCAGTAGTACCCGGGACAGAGGAAACACCATATATTTT
TRBV6-5	.	TRBD2	TRBJ2-7	CASSYGGEPPYEQHF	TGTGCCAGCAGTTACGGGGGGGAACCTCCCTACGAGCAGCACTTC
TRBV2	.	.	TRBJ2-1	CAGSEVGDEQFF	TGTGCCGGCAGTGAGGTGGGAGATGAGCAGTTCTTC
TRBV29-1	.	.	TRBJ2-2	CSVEHGNTGELFF	TGCAGTGTTGAACATGGGAACACCGGGGAGCTGTTTTTT
TRBV7-9	.	TRBD1	TRBJ1-1	CASSETTHRGQNTEAFF	TGTGCCAGCAGCGAGACTACCCACAGGGGGCAAAACACTGAAGCTTTCTTT
TRBV11-2	.	.	TRBJ2-1	CAGSLVDGTYNEQFF	TGTGCCGGCAGCTTAGTCGATGGCACCTACAATGAGCAGTTCTTC
TRBV11-2	.	.	TRBJ2-1	CASSSGRSYNEQSF	TGTGCCAGCAGCTCTGGGCGTAGCTACAATGAGCAGTCCTTC
TRBV2	.	.	TRBJ2-1	CANSRGASEQFF	TGTGCCAACAGTAGGGGGGCAAGCGAGCAGTTCTTC
TRBV5-4	.	.	TRBJ2-7	CASSLATGASYEQYF	TGTGCCAGCAGCTTGGCGACCGGGGCAAGCTACGAACAGTACTTC
TRBV4-1	many	.	TRBJ2-7	CASSPRLVSGYEQYF	TGCGCCAGCAGCCCTAGATTGGTATCGGGCTACGAGCAGTACTTC
TRBV29-1	.	.	TRBJ1-5	CSVLTWDQPQHF	TGCAGCGTTCTGACATGGGATCAGCCCCAGCATTTT
TRBV13	.	.	TRBJ2-1	CASSLGETGDHNEQFF	TGTGCCAGCAGCTTAGGCGAAACGGGAGATCACAATGAGCAGTTCTTC
TRBV12-3/TRBV12-4	many	.	TRBJ1-1	CASSSTRNTEAFF	TGTGCCAGCAGTTCAACAAGGAACACTGAAGCTTTCTTT
TRBV7-9	.	.	TRBJ1-2	CASSLATSGSFFFSGYTF	TGTGCCAGCAGCTTAGCAACGAGCGGCAGCTTTTTCTTTTCAGGCTACACCTTC
TRBV12-3/TRBV12-4	.	.	TRBJ1-2	CASSLTGELSANGYIF	TGTGCCAGCAGTTTAACGGGAGAGCTGAGTGCTAACGGCTACATCTTC
TRBV6-6	many	.	TRBJ1-5	CASSYGRNNQPQHF	TGTGCCAGCAGTTACGGCAGAAACAATCAGCCCCAGCATTTT
TRBV11-2	.	.	TRBJ2-7	CASSFNWGASYEQYF	TGTGCCAGTAGCTTTAATTGGGGAGCCTCCTACGAGCAGTACTTC
TRBV11-2	.	.	TRBJ2-7	CASSLHRIYEQYF	TGTGCCAGCAGCTTGCACAGGATCTATGAGCAGTACTTC
TRBV5-4	.	.	TRBJ1-1	CASSLDGESTEAFF	TGTGCCAGCAGCTTGGACGGGGAGAGTACTGAAGCTTTCTTT
TRBV11-2	.	TRBD2	TRBJ2-1	CASSLVLAGGSGPHEQFF	TGTGCCAGCAGCTTAGTATTGGCGGGAGGCTCCGGCCCACATGAGCAGTTCTTC